Listed here are 2 T cell receptor beta chains from one sample, sequenced in a study of T-cell reconstitution after alpha-beta-depleted transplantation in children (TCRdb year 2016). Library prep was done by PCR. Sequencing relied on an Illumina HiSeq 2500. To normalize quantification of the TCRbeta repertoire, the TCR libraries were built with molecular barcoding that relied on unique molecular identifiers. TCRdb's own reprocessing of the public reads used fastp at Q25 and MiXCR and kept productive beta chains. Rows are unified per CDR3 protein, each entry keeping the most common DNA and genes. Recorded for this sample are hundreds of thousands of distinct CDR3 sequences; 15% to 20% of them occurred a single time. Roughly two fifths of the sample is held by the ten biggest clonotypes. This specimen's treatment or condition label, per the study, means: allogeneic hematopoietic cell transplantation with graft depleted of TCRalphabeta T cells and CD19 B cells.

The sequences come from PBMCs, mostly from graft donor cells, collected 360 days after TCRalphabeta/CD19-depleted stem cell transplant. The receptors come from a male patient aged 2 to 9 who had a stem cell transplant for acute lymphoblastic leukemia, so the T cells may come from the graft donor.

The V gene is TRBV10-3, the J gene TRBJ2-7; TRBD2 aligns across 8 bases. CDR1 and CDR2 (germline): ENHRY, SYGVKD. The CDR3 contains 16 residues. Germline trimming cut 4 bases from V and 6 bases from J; bases unmatched to any gene: 14. The CDR3 region is CAISAGGDLKLGEQYF. CDR3 bases: TGTGCCATCAGTGCGGGGGGGGACCTCAAGCTAGGCGAGCAGTACTTC.

This chain connects TRBV29-1 to TRBJ2-7, with TRBD2 as a possible D gene (7 bases). Germline CDR1 reads SQVTM; CDR2 reads ANQGSEA. The CDR3 has 17 residues. Trimming stripped 4 bases from V and 3 bases from J, with 25 bases between. In nucleotides, the CDR3 is TGCAGCGTTGTGGGGGGGGGCGGTACAGGGAGTTACTACGAGCAGTACTTC. Its protein product is CSVVGGGGTGSYYEQYF.